Shown below are 12 T cell receptor beta chains from a single sample sequenced in a study of blood T cells in healthy people across ages. Sample-barcoded 5' priming and a J-beta primer mix drove a second PCR of roughly 7 to 11 cycles. TCRdb re-called the 5' RACE reads with MiXCR, one entry per CDR3 protein. The table lists roughly 1,500,000 distinct CDR3 sequences, roughly 32% of them singletons. Material for sequencing was blood. These receptors were collected from a woman between 25 and 40 years old in good health.

There are a few counts of this clonotype. The gene calls are TRBV15 and TRBJ2-5; 7 nucleotides line up with TRBD1. The germline CDR1 and CDR2 sequences are LNHNV and YYDKDF (reference sequence). The V and J ends lost 1 base and 2 bases, in that order; junction bases with no gene match: 4. This CDR3 has 15 residues. The CDR3 coding sequence is TGTGCCACCAGCAGAGGAGGGGGACAGCAAGAGACCCAGTACTTC. It translates to CATSRGGGQQETQYF.

This clonotype occurred many times. CDR3 amino acids: CSVEVGTEAFF. The CDR3, as DNA: TGCAGCGTTGAAGTAGGGACTGAAGCTTTCTTT. The V gene is TRBV29-1, the J gene TRBJ1-1; D is unresolved. CDR3 length equals 11 residues. Germline CDR1 and CDR2: SQVTM and ANQGSEA. V was clipped by 1 base and J by 5 bases, with 5 bases between them.

The chain uses TRBV2 and TRBJ2-5, with 7 bases aligning to TRBD1. Germline-derived CDR1 and CDR2 are SNHLY and FYNNEI. The CDR3 sequence is 13 residues long. After removal of 9 bases from V and 11 bases from J, the junction contained 15 bases not matched to a gene. Here the CDR3 DNA reads TGTGCCAGGTCCATGACAGGGACCCTAGAGCAGTACTTC. Translated: CARSMTGTLEQYF.

The chain carries TRBV20-1 and TRBJ2-2; D is undetermined. The CDR3 consists of 13 residues. V dropped 4 bases and J dropped 4 bases, with 10 bases sitting between them. Germline CDR1 is DFQATT and CDR2 is SNEGSKA (reference sequence). This CDR3 reads CSAIRAGTGELFF. The CDR3 nucleotides read TGCAGTGCTATTCGGGCTGGCACCGGGGAGCTGTTTTTT.

This clonotype has just a few counts. The genes are TRBV5-4 and TRBJ2-7; D not resolved. V dropped 0 bases and J dropped 3 bases, with 13 bases sitting between them. This CDR3 region has 15 residues. Germline V gives CDR1 SGHNT, CDR2 YYREEE (reference sequence). CDR3: CASSLDRSLHYEQYF. The CDR3 nucleotides read TGTGCCAGCAGCTTGGACAGATCACTTCACTACGAGCAGTACTTC. Full variable domain (missing parts from reference TRBV5-4 and TRBJ2-7): ETGVTQSPTHLIKTRGQQVTLRCSSQSGHNTVSWYQQALGQGPQFIFQYYREEENGRGNFPPRFSGLQFPNYSSELNVNALELDDSALYLCASSLDRSLHYEQYFGPGTRLTVT.

The chain recombines TRBV6-2 or TRBV6-3 with TRBJ1-5; 11 positions agree with TRBD1. Germline lookup yields CDR1 MNHEY and CDR2 SVGEGT. This CDR3 contains 16 residues. The ends lost 8 bases at V and 4 bases at J; junction bases unmatched: 10. DNA of the CDR3: TGTGCCAGCGCCCCGACCGGGACAGGGGGTAATCAGCCCCAGCATTTT. Translated, it gives CASAPTGTGGNQPQHF.

This chain joins TRBV4-2 and TRBJ1-1; unclear D gene. V gave up 0 bases and J gave up 1 base, with 6 bases separating them. Germline values: CDR1 LGHNA, CDR2 YNFKEQ. The length of the CDR3 is 14 residues. Here the CDR3 reads CASSQDGKNTEAFF. The CDR3 DNA reads as TGTGCCAGCAGCCAAGATGGGAAGAACACTGAAGCTTTCTTT.

This clonotype appeared a few times. A read error may produce the germline difference seen at one junction end. The V gene is TRBV5-1, the J gene TRBJ2-1; D may correspond to TRBD1 or TRBD2 (7 bases each). The CDR3 has 15 residues. Germline lookup yields CDR1 SGHRS and CDR2 YFSETQ. Here the CDR3 DNA reads TGCGCCAGCACCTTGGGGAGGGGGCCCATTAATGAGCAGTTCTTC. Its translation is CASTLGRGPINEQFF.

This chain links TRBV10-2 with TRBJ1-5; possibly TRBD1 for D (5 bases). The CDR3 is made up of 18 amino acids. With 3 bases removed from V and 0 bases from J, the gap between germline ends came to 18 bases. CDR1 is WSHSY and CDR2 is SAAADI in the germline V gene. The CDR3 is CASSETTAWGNSNQPQHF. The CDR3, as DNA: TGCGCCAGCAGTGAAACGACGGCGTGGGGCAATAGCAATCAGCCCCAGCATTTT.

V gene TRBV27 combines with J gene TRBJ2-3, with TRBD2 matching 8 bases. Germline V CDR1 and CDR2: MNHEY, SMNVEV (reference sequence). The CDR3 is 15 amino acids. With 2 bases clipped from V and 4 bases from J, the junction kept 5 bases outside the gene matches. CDR3 sequence (DNA): TGTGCCAGCAGTTTAGGGGCCGGGAGGGCAGATACGCAGTATTTT. This encodes CASSLGAGRADTQYF.

On this clonotype: A much larger clone lies a single base off, so this may be a read error. The chain couples TRBV27 to TRBJ2-1, with 8 bases identical to TRBD1. V dropped 5 bases and J dropped 10; count of bases not matched to a gene: 10. CDR3 size: 14 residues. Germline assignment: CDR1 MNHEY and CDR2 SMNVEV (reference sequence). The DNA for the CDR3 is TGTGCCAGCAGTCAGGACAGGGACAGGTCGGAGCAGTTCTTC. Translating gives CASSQDRDRSEQFF.

The chain links TRBV27 to TRBJ2-7; TRBD2 agrees at 9 bases. V was pared by 5 bases and J by 4 bases, with 9 bases of the junction left unmatched. The CDR3 runs to 15 residues. Germline values: CDR1 MNHEY, CDR2 SMNVEV (reference sequence). The CDR3, as DNA: TGTGCCAGCAGTCCCGGACTAGCGATGGCTTACGAGCAGTACTTC. This encodes CASSPGLAMAYEQYF.